This T cell receptor beta chain is drawn from a study of blood T cell repertoires in COVID-19. The wider study: Spain, Italy and the United States supplied samples that represented acute and convalescent COVID-19. Sources were T cells, B-cell-depleted T cells, or PBMCs; the material itself was cDNA or gDNA.

This clone was counted a few times. Germline CDR1 SGHRS, CDR2 YFSETQ. J gave up 1 base and V 3 bases, and 1 base lay outside the gene matches. The CDR3 consists of 15 residues. Per the original methods: Amplification of reference gene primers provided the estimated nucleated cell counts. Clones were sequenced by immunoSEQ multiplex PCR, and TCRdb holds only the in-frame ones, with some missing. V and J calls and clone size are copied from that table; D and trimming were computed from the DNA. This table has some 250,000 clones, 88% appearing once. Source material: peripheral blood. This chain links TRBV5-1 with TRBJ2-3; 11 positions agree with TRBD2. The sequence was obtained from a middle-aged woman who had recovered from COVID-19. The CDR3 nucleotides are TGCGCCAGCAGCTCGGGACTAGCGGGCACAGATACGCAGTATTTT. Amino acid sequence: CASSSGLAGTDTQYF.